The clone carrying this T cell receptor beta chain occurred a few times. These data are taken from a study of response to subunit inactivated influenza vaccine. CDR3 length equals 15 residues. The V gene's germline CDR1 is SGHVS and CDR2 FQNEAQ. Germline trimming cut 0 bases from V and 5 bases from J; bases unmatched to any gene: 0. TCRdb reanalysed the RT-PCR reads using MiXCR and keeps one entry per CDR3 protein. The sample lists about 570,000 distinct CDR3 sequences, about 11% seen once, with 11% in the top ten. The data were also submitted as part of a second study, on T cells expressing NK-cell markers. This second report adds: Making the TCR beta cDNA relied on 5'RACE template switching with UMIs. CD3+CD56+NKG2C+, CD3+CD56+NKG2C- and CD3+CD56-NKG2C+ T cells, once sorted, supplied the TCR beta repertoires. Sequencing covered eight donors, seven HCMV-seropositive and one seronegative. Sorting in several experiments was restricted by an anti-gamma-delta TCR antibody to alpha-beta TCR T cells. In a handful of donors, dominant CD3+CD56+NKG2C+ clones formed roughly 1.0-7.0% of CD8+ cells.

The sample here was PBMCs from blood, taken on the day of vaccination. This clonotype was obtained from a man in his forties or fifties who received an inactivated influenza vaccine. The gene calls are TRBV7-8 and TRBJ2-3; TRBD2 matches 12 bases. The CDR3 sequence is CASSLATSGRDTQYF. CDR3 sequence (DNA): TGTGCCAGCAGCTTAGCGACTAGCGGGAGAGATACGCAGTATTTT.